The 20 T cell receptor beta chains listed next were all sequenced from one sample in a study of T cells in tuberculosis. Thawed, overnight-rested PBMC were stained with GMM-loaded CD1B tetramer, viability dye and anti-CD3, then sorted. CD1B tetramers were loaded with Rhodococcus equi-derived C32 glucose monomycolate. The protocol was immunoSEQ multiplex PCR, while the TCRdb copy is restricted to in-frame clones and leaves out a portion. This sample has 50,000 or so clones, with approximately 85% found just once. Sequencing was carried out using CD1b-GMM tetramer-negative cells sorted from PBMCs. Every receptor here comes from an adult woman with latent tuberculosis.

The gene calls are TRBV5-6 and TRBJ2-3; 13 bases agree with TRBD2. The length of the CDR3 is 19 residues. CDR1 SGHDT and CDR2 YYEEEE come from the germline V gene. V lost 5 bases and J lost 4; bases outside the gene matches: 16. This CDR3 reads CASSSTSGRQPLGADTQYF. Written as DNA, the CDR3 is TGTGCCAGCAGTTCGACTAGCGGGAGGCAACCCCTTGGGGCAGATACGCAGTATTTT.

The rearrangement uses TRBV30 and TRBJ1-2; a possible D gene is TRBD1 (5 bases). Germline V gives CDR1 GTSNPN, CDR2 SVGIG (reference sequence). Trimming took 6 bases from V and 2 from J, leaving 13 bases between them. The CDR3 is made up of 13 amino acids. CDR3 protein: CACPTGGNYGYTF. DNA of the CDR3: TGTGCCTGCCCTACCGGGGGGAACTATGGCTACACCTTC.

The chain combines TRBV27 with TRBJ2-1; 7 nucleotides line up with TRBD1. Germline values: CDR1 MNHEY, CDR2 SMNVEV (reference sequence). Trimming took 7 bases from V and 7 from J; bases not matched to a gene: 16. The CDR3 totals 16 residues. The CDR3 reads CASNPPDRRSPNEQFF. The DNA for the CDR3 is TGTGCCAGCAATCCCCCGGACAGGAGGTCCCCAAATGAGCAGTTCTTC.

The chain's CDR3 is CASSWANRNRNNEKLFF. The CDR3 nucleotides read TGTGCCAGCAGTTGGGCGAACCGAAATCGAAACAATGAAAAACTGTTTTTT. The chain employs TRBV6-8 and TRBJ1-4; D unresolved. The CDR3 has 17 residues. Germline V lookup: CDR1 MNHGY, CDR2 SAAAGT. Trimming removed 4 bases from V and 5 bases from J, with 20 bases in between.

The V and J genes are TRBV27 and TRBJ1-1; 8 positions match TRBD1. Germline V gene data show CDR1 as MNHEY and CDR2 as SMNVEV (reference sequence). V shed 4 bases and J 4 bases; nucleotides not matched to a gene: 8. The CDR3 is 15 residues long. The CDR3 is CASSSTGARGTEAFF. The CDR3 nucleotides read TGTGCCAGCAGTTCGACAGGGGCCAGGGGCACTGAAGCTTTCTTT.

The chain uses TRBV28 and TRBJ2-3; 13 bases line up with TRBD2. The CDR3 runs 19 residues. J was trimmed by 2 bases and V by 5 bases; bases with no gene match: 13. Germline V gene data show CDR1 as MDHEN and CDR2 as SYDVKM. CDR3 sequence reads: CASSQLAGTSGTYTDTQYF. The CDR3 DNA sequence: TGTGCCAGCAGTCAATTAGCCGGGACTAGCGGGACCTACACAGATACGCAGTATTTT.

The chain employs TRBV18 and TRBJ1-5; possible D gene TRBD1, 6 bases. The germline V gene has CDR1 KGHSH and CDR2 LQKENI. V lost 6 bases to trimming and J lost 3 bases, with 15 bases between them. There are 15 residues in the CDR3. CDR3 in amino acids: CASSPPDRNNQPQHF. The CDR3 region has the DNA TGTGCCAGCTCGCCGCCCGACAGGAACAATCAGCCCCAGCATTTT.

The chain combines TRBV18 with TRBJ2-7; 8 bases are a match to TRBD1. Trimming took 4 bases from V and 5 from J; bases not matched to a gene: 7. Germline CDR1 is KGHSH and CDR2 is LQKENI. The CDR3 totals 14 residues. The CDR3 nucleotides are TGTGCCAGCTCACACCAGGGGGCTAGCAACGAGCAGTACTTC. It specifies CASSHQGASNEQYF.

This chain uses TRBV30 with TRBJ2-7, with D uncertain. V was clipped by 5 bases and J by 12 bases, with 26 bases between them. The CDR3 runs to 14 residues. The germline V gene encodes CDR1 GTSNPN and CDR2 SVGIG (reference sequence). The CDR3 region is CAWAPISRFENAYF. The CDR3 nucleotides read TGTGCCTGGGCCCCGATAAGTCGGTTCGAGAATGCGTACTTC. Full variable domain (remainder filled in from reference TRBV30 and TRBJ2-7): SQTIHQWPATLVQPVGSPLSLECTVEGTSNPNLYWYRQAAGRGLQLLFYSVGIGQISSEVPQNLSASRPQDRQFILSSKKLLLSDSGFYLCAWAPISRFENAYFGPGTRLTVT.

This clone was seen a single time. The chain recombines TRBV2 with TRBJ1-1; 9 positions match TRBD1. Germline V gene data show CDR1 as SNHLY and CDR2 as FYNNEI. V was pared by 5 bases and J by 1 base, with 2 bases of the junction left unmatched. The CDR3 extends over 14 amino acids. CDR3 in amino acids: CASSRQGGNTEAFF. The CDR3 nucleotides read TGTGCCAGCAGTAGACAGGGGGGGAACACTGAAGCTTTCTTT.

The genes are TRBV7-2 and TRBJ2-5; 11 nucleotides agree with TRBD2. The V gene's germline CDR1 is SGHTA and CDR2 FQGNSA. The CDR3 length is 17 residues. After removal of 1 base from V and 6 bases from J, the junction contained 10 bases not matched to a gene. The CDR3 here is CASSLGLSGGAGKTQYF. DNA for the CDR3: TGTGCCAGCAGCTTAGGACTTAGCGGGGGGGCCGGGAAGACCCAGTACTTC.

CDR3 sequence reads: CASSAGTGLSGNTIYF. DNA for the CDR3: TGTGCCAGCAGTGCTGGGACAGGTCTATCTGGAAACACCATATATTTT. The rearrangement joins TRBV27 to TRBJ1-3; 8 nucleotides match TRBD1. After removal of 5 bases from V and 1 base from J, the junction contained 7 bases not matched to a gene. Germline values: CDR1 MNHEY, CDR2 SMNVEV (reference sequence). This CDR3 is 16 amino acids long.

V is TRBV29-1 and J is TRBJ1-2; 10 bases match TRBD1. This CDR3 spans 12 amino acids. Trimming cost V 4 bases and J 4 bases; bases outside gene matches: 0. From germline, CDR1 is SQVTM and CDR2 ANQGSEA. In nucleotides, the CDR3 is TGCAGCGTTGGGGACAGGGGCTATGGCTACACCTTC. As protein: CSVGDRGYGYTF.

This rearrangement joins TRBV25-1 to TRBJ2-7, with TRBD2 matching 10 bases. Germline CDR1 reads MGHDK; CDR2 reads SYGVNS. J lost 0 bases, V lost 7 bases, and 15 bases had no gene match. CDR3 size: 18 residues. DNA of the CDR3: TGTGCCAGCACCCGTGACTATAGCGGGGGGCAGAGCTCCTACGAGCAGTACTTC. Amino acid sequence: CASTRDYSGGQSSYEQYF.

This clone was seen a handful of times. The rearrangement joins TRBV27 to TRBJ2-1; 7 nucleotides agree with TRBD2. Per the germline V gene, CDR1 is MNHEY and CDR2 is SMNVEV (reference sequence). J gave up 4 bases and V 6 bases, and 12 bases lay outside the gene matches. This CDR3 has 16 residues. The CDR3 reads CASSAAGLAVYNEQFF. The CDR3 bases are TGTGCCAGCAGCGCCGCCGGGCTAGCGGTATACAATGAGCAGTTCTTC.

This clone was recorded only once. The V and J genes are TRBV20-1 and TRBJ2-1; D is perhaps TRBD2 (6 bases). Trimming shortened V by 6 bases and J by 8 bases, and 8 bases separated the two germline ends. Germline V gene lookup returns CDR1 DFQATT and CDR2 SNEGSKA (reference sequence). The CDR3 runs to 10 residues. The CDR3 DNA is TGCAGTGCGGCTAGCGATGAGCAGTTCTTC. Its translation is CSAASDEQFF.

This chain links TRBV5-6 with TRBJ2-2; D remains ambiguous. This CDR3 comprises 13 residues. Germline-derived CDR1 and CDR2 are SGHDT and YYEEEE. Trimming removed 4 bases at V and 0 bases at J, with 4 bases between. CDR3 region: CASSETNTGELFF. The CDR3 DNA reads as TGTGCCAGCAGCGAGACGAACACCGGGGAGCTGTTTTTT.

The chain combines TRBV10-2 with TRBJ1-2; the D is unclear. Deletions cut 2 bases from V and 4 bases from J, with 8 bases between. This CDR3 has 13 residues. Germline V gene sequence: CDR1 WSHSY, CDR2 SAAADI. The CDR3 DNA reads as TGCGCCAGCAGTGAGCACAGATTCTATGGCTACACCTTC. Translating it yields CASSEHRFYGYTF.

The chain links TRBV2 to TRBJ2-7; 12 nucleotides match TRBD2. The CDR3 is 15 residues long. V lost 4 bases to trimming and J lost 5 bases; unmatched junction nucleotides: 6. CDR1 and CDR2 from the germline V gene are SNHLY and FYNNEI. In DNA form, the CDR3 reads TGTGCCAGCAGTGTGGCTAGCGGGGGGGTCGACGAGCAGTACTTC. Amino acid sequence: CASSVASGGVDEQYF. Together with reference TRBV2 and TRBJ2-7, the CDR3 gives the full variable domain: EPEVTQTPSHQVTQMGQEVILRCVPISNHLYFYWYRQILGQKVEFLVSFYNNEISEKSEIFDDQFSVERPDGSNFTLKIRSTKLEDSAMYFCASSVASGGVDEQYFGPGTRLTVT.

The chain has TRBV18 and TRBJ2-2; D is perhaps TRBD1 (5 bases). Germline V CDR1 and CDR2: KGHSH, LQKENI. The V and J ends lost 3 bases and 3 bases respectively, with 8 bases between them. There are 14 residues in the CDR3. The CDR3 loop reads CASSPSGYTGELFF. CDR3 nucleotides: TGTGCCAGCTCACCTTCAGGGTACACCGGGGAGCTGTTTTTT.